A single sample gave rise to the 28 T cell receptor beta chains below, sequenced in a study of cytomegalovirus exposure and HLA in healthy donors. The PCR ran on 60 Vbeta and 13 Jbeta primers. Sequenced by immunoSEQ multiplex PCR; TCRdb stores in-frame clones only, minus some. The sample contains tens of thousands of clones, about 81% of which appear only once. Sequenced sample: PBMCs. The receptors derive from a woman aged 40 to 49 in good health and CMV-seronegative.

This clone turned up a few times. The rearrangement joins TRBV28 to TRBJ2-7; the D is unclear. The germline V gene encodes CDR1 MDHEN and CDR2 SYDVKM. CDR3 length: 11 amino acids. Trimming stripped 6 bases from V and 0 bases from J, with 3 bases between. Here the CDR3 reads CASSFSYEQYF. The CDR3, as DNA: TGTGCCAGCAGCTTCTCCTACGAGCAGTACTTC.

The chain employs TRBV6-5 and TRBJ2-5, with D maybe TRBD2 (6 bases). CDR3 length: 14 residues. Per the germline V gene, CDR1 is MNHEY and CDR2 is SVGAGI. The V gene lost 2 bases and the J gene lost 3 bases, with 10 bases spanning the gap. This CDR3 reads CASSYAGREETQYF. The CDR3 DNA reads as TGTGCCAGCAGTTACGCGGGACGGGAAGAGACCCAGTACTTC.

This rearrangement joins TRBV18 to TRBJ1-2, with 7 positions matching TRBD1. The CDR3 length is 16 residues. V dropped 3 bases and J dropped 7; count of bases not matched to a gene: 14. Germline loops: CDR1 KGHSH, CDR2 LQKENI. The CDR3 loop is CASSPRKGAHNPGYTF. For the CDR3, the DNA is TGTGCCAGCTCACCGAGGAAGGGGGCGCATAATCCTGGCTACACCTTC.

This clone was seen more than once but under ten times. CDR3 sequence reads: CASSDRTGGSEKLFF. The CDR3 bases are TGCGCCAGCAGCGACAGGACAGGGGGAAGTGAAAAACTGTTTTTT. The chain has TRBV5-1 and TRBJ1-4; 10 nucleotides agree with TRBD1. V was clipped by 4 bases and J by 7 bases; unmatched bases: 7. Germline V gives CDR1 SGHRS, CDR2 YFSETQ. The CDR3 has 15 amino acids.

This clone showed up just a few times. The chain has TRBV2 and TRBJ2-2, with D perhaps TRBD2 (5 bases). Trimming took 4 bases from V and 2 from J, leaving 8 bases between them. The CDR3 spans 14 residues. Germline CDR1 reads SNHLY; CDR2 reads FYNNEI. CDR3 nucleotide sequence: TGTGCCAGCAGTGTGGCGGGTAACACCGGGGAGCTGTTTTTT. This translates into CASSVAGNTGELFF.

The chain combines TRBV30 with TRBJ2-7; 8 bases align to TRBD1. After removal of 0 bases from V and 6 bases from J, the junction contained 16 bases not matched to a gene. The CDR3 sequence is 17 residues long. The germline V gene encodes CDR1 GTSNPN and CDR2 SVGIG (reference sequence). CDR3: CAWSVVWSTGDRREQYF. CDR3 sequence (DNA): TGTGCCTGGAGTGTAGTGTGGTCGACAGGGGATCGTCGCGAGCAGTACTTC.

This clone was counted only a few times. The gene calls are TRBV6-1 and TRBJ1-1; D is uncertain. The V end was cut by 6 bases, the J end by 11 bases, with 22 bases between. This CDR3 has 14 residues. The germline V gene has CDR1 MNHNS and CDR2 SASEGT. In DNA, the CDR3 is TGTGCCAGCAGCTCAAGCCCTGGAGGGAAGGATGCTTTCTTT. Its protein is CASSSSPGGKDAFF.

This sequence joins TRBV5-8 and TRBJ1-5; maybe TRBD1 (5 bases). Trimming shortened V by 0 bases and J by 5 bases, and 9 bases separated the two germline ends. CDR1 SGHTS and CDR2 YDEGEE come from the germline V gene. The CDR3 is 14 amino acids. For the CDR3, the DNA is TGTGCCAGCAGCTTGGGTGGGGCCTATCAGCCCCAGCATTTT. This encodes CASSLGGAYQPQHF.

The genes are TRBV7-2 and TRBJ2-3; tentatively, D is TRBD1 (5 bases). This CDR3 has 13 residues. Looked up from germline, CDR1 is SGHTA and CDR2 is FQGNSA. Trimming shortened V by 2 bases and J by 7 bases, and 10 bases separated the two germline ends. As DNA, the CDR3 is TGTGCCAGCAGCTTAATCGACAGTAATACGCAGTATTTT. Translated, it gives CASSLIDSNTQYF.

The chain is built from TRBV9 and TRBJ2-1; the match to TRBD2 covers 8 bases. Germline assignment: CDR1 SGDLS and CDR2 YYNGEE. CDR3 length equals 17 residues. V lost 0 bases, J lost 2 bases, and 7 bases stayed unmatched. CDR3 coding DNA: TGTGCCAGCAGCGTAGACGGAGCGGGAGTGGCCTACAATGAGCAGTTCTTC. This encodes CASSVDGAGVAYNEQFF.

The CDR3 is CASSEFGIGEQFF. The CDR3 DNA follows: TGTGCCAGCAGTGAATTCGGGATTGGGGAGCAGTTCTTC. The J gene is TRBJ2-1, the V gene TRBV25-1, with a possible D match to TRBD2 (5 bases). Trimming removed 1 base at V and 10 bases at J, with 11 bases between. Germline V gives CDR1 MGHDK, CDR2 SYGVNS. The CDR3 length is 13 residues.

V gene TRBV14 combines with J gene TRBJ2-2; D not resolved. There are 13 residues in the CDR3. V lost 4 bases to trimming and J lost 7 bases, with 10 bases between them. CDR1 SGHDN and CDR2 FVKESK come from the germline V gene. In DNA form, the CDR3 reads TGTGCCAGCAGCCCCGGGTGGATCGGGGAGCTGTTTTTT. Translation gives CASSPGWIGELFF.

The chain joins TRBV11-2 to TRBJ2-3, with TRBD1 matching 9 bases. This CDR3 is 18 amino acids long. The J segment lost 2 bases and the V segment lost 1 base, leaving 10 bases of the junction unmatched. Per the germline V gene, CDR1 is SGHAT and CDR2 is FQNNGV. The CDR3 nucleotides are TGTGCCAGCAGCTTAGGGTTCAGGACAGGGGACAACACAGATACGCAGTATTTT. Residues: CASSLGFRTGDNTDTQYF. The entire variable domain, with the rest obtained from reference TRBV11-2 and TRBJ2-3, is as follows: EAGVAQSPRYKIIEKRQSVAFWCNPISGHATLYWYQQILGQGPKLLIQFQNNGVVDDSQLPKDRFSAERLKGVDSTLKIQPAKLEDSAVYLCASSLGFRTGDNTDTQYFGPGTRLTVL.

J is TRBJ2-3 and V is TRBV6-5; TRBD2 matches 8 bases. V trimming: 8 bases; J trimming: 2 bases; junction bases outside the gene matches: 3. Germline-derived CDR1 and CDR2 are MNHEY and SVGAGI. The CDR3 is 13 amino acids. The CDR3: CASWRGVTDTQYF. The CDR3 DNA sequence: TGTGCCAGCTGGCGGGGGGTCACAGATACGCAGTATTTT.

The CDR3 region is CASSTGTSGFTDTQYF. CDR3 coding DNA: TGTGCCAGCAGTACCGGGACTAGCGGATTCACAGATACGCAGTATTTT. The chain combines TRBV6-6 with TRBJ2-3; 11 bases match TRBD2. The ends lost 5 bases at V and 2 bases at J; junction bases unmatched: 6. The CDR3 length is 16 residues. The germline gives CDR1 MNHNY, CDR2 SVGAGI (reference sequence).

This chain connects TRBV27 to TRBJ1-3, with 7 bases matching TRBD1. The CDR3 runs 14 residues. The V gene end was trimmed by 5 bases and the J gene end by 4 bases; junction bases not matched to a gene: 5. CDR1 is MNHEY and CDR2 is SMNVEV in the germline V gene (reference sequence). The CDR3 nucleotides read TGTGCCAGCAGTCCATGGACAGGAGGAAACACCATATATTTT. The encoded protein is CASSPWTGGNTIYF.

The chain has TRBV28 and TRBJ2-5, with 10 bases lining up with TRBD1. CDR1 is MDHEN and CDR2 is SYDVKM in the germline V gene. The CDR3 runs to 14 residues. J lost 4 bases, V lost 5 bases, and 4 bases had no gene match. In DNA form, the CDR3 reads TGTGCCAGCAGTAGGGACAGGGGAGGAGAGACCCAGTACTTC. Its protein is CASSRDRGGETQYF.

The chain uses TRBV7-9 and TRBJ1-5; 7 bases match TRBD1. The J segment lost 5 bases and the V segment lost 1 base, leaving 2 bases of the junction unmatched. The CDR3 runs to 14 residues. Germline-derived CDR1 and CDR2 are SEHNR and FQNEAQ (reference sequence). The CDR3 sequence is CASSLDTGDQPQHF. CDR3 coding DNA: TGTGCCAGCAGCTTAGACACAGGGGATCAGCCCCAGCATTTT.

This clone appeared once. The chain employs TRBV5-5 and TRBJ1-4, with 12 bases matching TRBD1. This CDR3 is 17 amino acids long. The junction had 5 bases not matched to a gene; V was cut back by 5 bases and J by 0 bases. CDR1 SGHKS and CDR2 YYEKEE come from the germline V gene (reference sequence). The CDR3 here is CASRTGQGASTNEKLFF. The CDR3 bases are TGTGCCAGCAGGACGGGACAGGGGGCCTCAACTAATGAAAAACTGTTTTTT.

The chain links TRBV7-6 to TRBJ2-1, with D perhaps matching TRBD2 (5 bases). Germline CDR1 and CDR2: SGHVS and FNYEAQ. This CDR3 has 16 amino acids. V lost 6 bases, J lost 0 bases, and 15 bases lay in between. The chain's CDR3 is CASSYSGAPSYNEQFF. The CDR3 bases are TGTGCCAGCAGTTACAGCGGAGCGCCCTCCTACAATGAGCAGTTCTTC. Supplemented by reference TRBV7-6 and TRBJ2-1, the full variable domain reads GAGVSQSPRYKVTKRGQDVALRCDPISGHVSLYWYRQALGQGPEFLTYFNYEAQQDKSGLPNDRFSAERPEGSISTLTIQRTEQRDSAMYRCASSYSGAPSYNEQFFGPGTRLTVL.

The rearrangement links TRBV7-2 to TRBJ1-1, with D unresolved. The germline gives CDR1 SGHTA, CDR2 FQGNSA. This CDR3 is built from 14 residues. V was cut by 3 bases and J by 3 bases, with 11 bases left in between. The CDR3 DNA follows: TGTGCCAGCAGCTTGTTAGGGCGGGACACTGAAGCTTTCTTT. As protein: CASSLLGRDTEAFF.

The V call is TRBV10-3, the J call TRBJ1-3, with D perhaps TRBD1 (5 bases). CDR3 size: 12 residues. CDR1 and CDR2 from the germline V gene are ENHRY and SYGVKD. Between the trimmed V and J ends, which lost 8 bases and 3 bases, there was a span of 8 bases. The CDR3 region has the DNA TGTGCCATCCAGGGAGGTGGAAACACCATATATTTT. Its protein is CAIQGGGNTIYF.

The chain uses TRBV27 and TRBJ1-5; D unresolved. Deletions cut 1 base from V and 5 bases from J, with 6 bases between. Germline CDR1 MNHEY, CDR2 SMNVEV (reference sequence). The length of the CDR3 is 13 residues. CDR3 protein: CASSLWADQPQHF. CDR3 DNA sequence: TGTGCCAGCAGTTTATGGGCAGATCAGCCCCAGCATTTT.

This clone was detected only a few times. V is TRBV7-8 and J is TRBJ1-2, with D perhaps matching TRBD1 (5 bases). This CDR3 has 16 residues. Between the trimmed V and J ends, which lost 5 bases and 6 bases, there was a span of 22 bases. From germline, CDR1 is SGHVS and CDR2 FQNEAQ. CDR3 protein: CASSLTESYRTDGYTF. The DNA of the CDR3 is TGTGCCAGCAGCCTAACGGAGAGTTACAGGACCGATGGCTACACCTTC.

The CDR3 DNA reads as TGTGCCATCGGCACTAGGAGGGCCGGTAATGAGCAGTTCTTC. It is translated as CAIGTRRAGNEQFF. This chain uses TRBV10-3 with TRBJ2-1, with a weak D call TRBD2 (6 bases). Germline assignment: CDR1 ENHRY and CDR2 SYGVKD. CDR3 size: 14 residues. Trimming shortened V by 8 bases and J by 7 bases, and 18 bases separated the two germline ends.

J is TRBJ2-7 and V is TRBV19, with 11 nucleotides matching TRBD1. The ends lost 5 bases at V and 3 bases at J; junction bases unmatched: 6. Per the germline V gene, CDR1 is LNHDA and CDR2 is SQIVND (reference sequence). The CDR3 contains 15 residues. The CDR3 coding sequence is TGTGCCAGTAGTTGGACAGGGGGCAATCGCTACGAGCAGTACTTC. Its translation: CASSWTGGNRYEQYF. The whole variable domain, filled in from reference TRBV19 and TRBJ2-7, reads DGGITQSPKYLFRKEGQNVTLSCEQNLNHDAMYWYRQDPGQGLRLIYYSQIVNDFQKGDIAEGYSVSREKKESFPLTVTSAQKNPTAFYLCASSWTGGNRYEQYFGPGTRLTVT.

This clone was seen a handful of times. This chain's CDR3 is CASTWTSGSHEQYF. CDR3 bases: TGCGCCAGTACTTGGACTAGCGGGAGCCACGAGCAGTACTTC. This chain links TRBV5-1 with TRBJ2-7; 13 nucleotides align to TRBD2. Trimming took 8 bases from V and 5 from J; bases not matched to a gene: 7. Germline CDR1 reads SGHRS; CDR2 reads YFSETQ. This CDR3 spans 14 amino acids.

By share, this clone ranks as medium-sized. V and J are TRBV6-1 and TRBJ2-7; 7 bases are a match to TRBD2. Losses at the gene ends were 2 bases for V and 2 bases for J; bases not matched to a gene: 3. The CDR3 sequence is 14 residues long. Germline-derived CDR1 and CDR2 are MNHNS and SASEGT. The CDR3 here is CASSELAETYEQYF. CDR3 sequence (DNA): TGTGCCAGCAGTGAACTAGCGGAAACCTACGAGCAGTACTTC.